This T cell receptor beta chain was observed in a study of cytomegalovirus exposure and HLA in healthy donors. A word on this clone: Other DNA sequences in this sample translate to the same CDR3.

PCR amplification relied on 60 Vbeta primers (plus 13 Jbeta primers). Only in-frame clones appear in the TCRdb table, and some are missing; sequencing was by immunoSEQ multiplex PCR. Among about 97,000 clones, about four fifths were seen once, and the ten largest hold 1.5% to 2%. CDR1 is SEHNR and CDR2 is FQNEAQ in the germline V gene (reference sequence). This CDR3 is 13 amino acids long. The V gene lost 2 bases and the J gene lost 6 bases, with 8 bases spanning the gap. The source material was PBMCs. The chain links TRBV7-9 to TRBJ1-5; D unresolved. The sequence derives from a woman in her thirties or forties in good health and CMV-seronegative. CDR3 sequence: CASSLTGGQPQHF. As DNA, the CDR3 is TGTGCCAGCAGCTTAACCGGAGGTCAGCCCCAGCATTTT.